This T cell receptor beta chain was identified during a study of blood T cells in healthy people across ages. Alongside a J-beta primer mix, a sample-barcoded 5' primer served in a second PCR lasting about 7 to 11 cycles. MiXCR was run by TCRdb on the 5' RACE reads, yielding one entry per CDR3 protein. Of 1.5 million to 2 million distinct CDR3 sequences listed, about 39% are singletons. The CDR3 has 14 amino acids. CDR1 and CDR2 (germline): SGHTA, FQGNSA. The extraction recovered at least 5 micrograms of total RNA per sample. This TCR was recovered from a human donor in good health. The source material was blood. The V call is TRBV7-2, the J call TRBJ2-5; D unclear. Near its end, the DNA agrees better with TRBJ2-7, so the J call may be wrong. The CDR3 DNA reads as TGTGCCAGCAGCTTATCTACAGACCTCTACGAGCAGTACTTC. Its protein is CASSLSTDLYEQYF.